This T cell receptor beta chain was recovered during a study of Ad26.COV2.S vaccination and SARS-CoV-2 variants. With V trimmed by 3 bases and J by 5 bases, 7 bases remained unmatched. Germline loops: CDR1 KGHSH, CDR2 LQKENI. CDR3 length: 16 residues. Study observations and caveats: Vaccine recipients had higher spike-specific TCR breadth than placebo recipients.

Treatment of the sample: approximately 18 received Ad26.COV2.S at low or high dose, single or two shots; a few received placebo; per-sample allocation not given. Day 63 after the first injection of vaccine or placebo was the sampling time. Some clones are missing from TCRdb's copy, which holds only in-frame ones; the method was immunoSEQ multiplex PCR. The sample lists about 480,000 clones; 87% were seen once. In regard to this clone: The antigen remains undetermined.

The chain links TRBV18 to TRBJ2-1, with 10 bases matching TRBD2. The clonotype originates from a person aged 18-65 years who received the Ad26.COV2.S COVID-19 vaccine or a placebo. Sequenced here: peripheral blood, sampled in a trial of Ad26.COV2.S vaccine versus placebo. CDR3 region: CASSPLAGDSHNEQFF. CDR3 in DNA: TGTGCCAGCTCACCTCTAGCGGGAGATAGCCACAATGAGCAGTTCTTC. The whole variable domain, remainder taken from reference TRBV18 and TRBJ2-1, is NAGVMQNPRHLVRRRGQEARLRCSPMKGHSHVYWYRQLPEEGLKFMVYLQKENIIDESGMPKERFSAEFPKEGPSILRIQQVVRGDSAAYFCASSPLAGDSHNEQFFGPGTRLTVL.